This T cell receptor beta chain was sequenced during a study of shared clonotypes between healthy human individuals. The overall study: Three CD4 naive, three CD4 memory, two CD8 naive and one CD8 memory plate were used per donor.

Trimming pared 3 bases from V and 4 bases from J, leaving 10 bases between. Looked up from germline, CDR1 is SGDLS and CDR2 is YYNGEE. The CDR3 consists of 13 residues. Findings of the study overall: Around 5% was the fraction of naive CD4 clonotypes found shared across several donors.

This clone was detected only a few times. Antigen unknown. Other DNA sequences in this sample translate to the same CDR3. Cells designated naive CD8 were CD45RO-negative and were positively selected for CCR7, with terminally differentiated effector memory CD45RA+ cells excluded. Each replicate PCR on the sorted subsets used 200 ng DNA (roughly 30,000 T cell genomes). Profiled with immunoSEQ multiplex PCR; TCRdb holds only in-frame clones, not every one. Here the sample spans about 610,000 clones, 96% being singletons. The rearrangement joins TRBV9 to TRBJ1-2; tentatively, D is TRBD1 (5 bases). The clonotype was recovered from a woman aged 25 to 45 in good health. The sample comprised naive CD8+ T cells sorted from blood. CDR3 bases: TGTGCCAGCAGCGCGACGGGGACCTATGGCTACACCTTC. This sequence encodes CASSATGTYGYTF. The full variable domain, in which reference TRBV9 and TRBJ1-2 provide the parts outside the CDR3, is DSGVTQTPKHLITATGQRVTLRCSPRSGDLSVYWYQQSLDQGLQFLIQYYNGEERAKGNILERFSAQQFPDLHSELNLSSLELGDSALYFCASSATGTYGYTFGSGTRLTVV.